The 13 T cell receptor beta chains below all came from one sample that was sequenced in a study of cytomegalovirus exposure and HLA in healthy donors. Primers included in the PCR were 60 Vbeta and 13 Jbeta primers. Method: immunoSEQ multiplex PCR; TCRdb's copy keeps in-frame clones and lacks some. The repertoire includes about 92,000 clones, 84% of them detected once, and roughly 5.3% sits in the top ten. Input material: PBMCs. These receptors all stem from a woman under 30 in good health and CMV-seropositive.

The J gene is TRBJ1-2, the V gene TRBV7-8; D uncertain. Germline V gene data show CDR1 as SGHVS and CDR2 as FQNEAQ. V was cut by 0 bases and J by 5 bases, with 10 bases left in between. This CDR3 is 14 amino acids long. The CDR3 DNA reads as TGTGCCAGCAGCTTAGCCCCCGGGGTGTATGGCTACACCTTC. Amino acid sequence: CASSLAPGVYGYTF. The variable domain in full, completed from reference TRBV7-8 and TRBJ1-2, reads GAGVSQSPRYKVAKRGQDVALRCDPISGHVSLFWYQQALGQGPEFLTYFQNEAQLDKSGLPSDRFFAERPEGSVSTLKIQRTQQEDSAVYLCASSLAPGVYGYTFGSGTRLTVV.

This rearrangement joins TRBV7-3 to TRBJ1-1; D ambiguous. The CDR3 is made up of 13 amino acids. CDR1 SGHTA and CDR2 FQGTGA come from the germline V gene. Trimming removed 1 base at V and 4 bases at J, with 7 bases between. CDR3 residues: CASSLIGSTEAFF. CDR3 DNA: TGTGCCAGCAGCTTAATTGGGAGCACTGAAGCTTTCTTT.

The V call is TRBV28, the J call TRBJ2-1; 14 bases line up with TRBD2. Germline values: CDR1 MDHEN, CDR2 SYDVKM. The CDR3 loop spans 17 amino acids. The V gene end was trimmed by 5 bases and the J gene end by 1 base; junction bases not matched to a gene: 4. The CDR3 DNA sequence: TGTGCCAGCAGTCCAAGACTAGCGGGAGGGTCCTACAATGAGCAGTTCTTC. The encoded protein is CASSPRLAGGSYNEQFF.

Worth noting for this clone: Other DNA sequences from this sample encode an identical CDR3 as well. This chain uses TRBV2 with TRBJ2-7, with TRBD2 identical over 13 bases. The length of the CDR3 is 14 residues. Germline V gene lookup returns CDR1 SNHLY and CDR2 FYNNEI. J gave up 4 bases and V 6 bases, and 3 bases lay outside the gene matches. The CDR3 loop is CASRPGLAGYEQYF. The CDR3 region has the DNA TGTGCCAGCAGGCCGGGACTAGCGGGATACGAGCAGTACTTC.

This clone was observed many times. The chain has TRBV6-5 and TRBJ2-1; D is perhaps TRBD2 (7 bases). This CDR3 spans 15 amino acids. The V and J ends lost 7 bases and 7 bases respectively, with 20 bases between them. The germline V gene has CDR1 MNHEY and CDR2 SVGAGI. CDR3 loop: CASKGGPGGGNEQFF. In nucleotides, the CDR3 is TGTGCCAGCAAGGGGGGGCCGGGAGGAGGAAATGAGCAGTTCTTC.

This chain uses TRBV27 with TRBJ1-2, with D perhaps matching TRBD1 (5 bases). Trimming removed 6 bases at V and 4 bases at J, with 18 bases between. Germline assignment: CDR1 MNHEY and CDR2 SMNVEV (reference sequence). This CDR3 contains 15 residues. CDR3 bases: TGTGCCAGCAGGGGCACCGGGACTCCGGTCTATGGCTACACCTTC. It yields the protein CASRGTGTPVYGYTF.

V gene TRBV9 combines with J gene TRBJ1-2; tentatively, D is TRBD1 (5 bases). V was cut by 6 bases and J by 5 bases, with 17 bases left in between. The CDR3 is 14 amino acids. Per germline, CDR1 SGDLS and CDR2 YYNGEE. CDR3 bases: TGTGCCAGCACCCCGGAGCAGGGCCATTATGGCTACACCTTC. It translates to CASTPEQGHYGYTF.

The genes are TRBV29-1 and TRBJ2-5, with 15 bases aligning to TRBD2. V lost 1 base and J lost 2; bases outside the gene matches: 8. This CDR3 contains 18 residues. Germline V gene sequence: CDR1 SQVTM, CDR2 ANQGSEA. The CDR3 loop is CSVEGGTSGGWGQETQYF. The CDR3 DNA is TGCAGCGTTGAAGGAGGGACTAGCGGGGGGTGGGGGCAAGAGACCCAGTACTTC.

CDR3 in DNA: TGTGCCAGCGACAGCCACTCTGGAAACACCATATATTTT. Protein sequence: CASDSHSGNTIYF. The V and J genes are TRBV2 and TRBJ1-3; tentative D call: TRBD1 (5 bases). Trimming took 8 bases from V and 0 from J, leaving 8 bases between them. Germline V CDR1 and CDR2: SNHLY, FYNNEI. This CDR3 region has 13 residues.

V and J are TRBV27 and TRBJ1-6, with a weak D call TRBD1 (6 bases). The CDR3 contains 12 residues. V was trimmed by 4 bases and J by 13 bases, leaving 11 bases between them. Germline V gives CDR1 MNHEY, CDR2 SMNVEV (reference sequence). The CDR3 DNA reads TGTGCCAGCAGTTCCACAGGGTTCCCCCTCCACTTT. It codes for CASSSTGFPLHF.

The chain links TRBV14 to TRBJ1-1, with unresolved D. The CDR3 consists of 13 residues. Trimming removed 5 bases from V and 1 base from J, with 8 bases in between. The germline gives CDR1 SGHDN, CDR2 FVKESK. The CDR3 protein is CASSETRNTEAFF. For the CDR3, the DNA is TGTGCCAGCAGCGAGACTCGGAACACTGAAGCTTTCTTT.

The chain joins TRBV7-8 to TRBJ1-5; no clear D gene. The germline V gene has CDR1 SGHVS and CDR2 FQNEAQ. This CDR3 has 13 residues. Trimming removed 3 bases from V and 4 bases from J, with 7 bases in between. This CDR3 is CASSLSRNQPQHF. The DNA for the CDR3 is TGTGCCAGCAGCTTGAGCCGGAATCAGCCCCAGCATTTT.

The chain carries TRBV29-1 and TRBJ1-1; the D gene is possibly TRBD1 (5 bases). The germline CDR1 and CDR2 sequences are SQVTM and ANQGSEA. The CDR3 totals 11 residues. V was clipped by 7 bases and J by 4 bases, with 10 bases between them. The chain's CDR3 is CSAPGGTEAFF. The CDR3 nucleotides read TGCAGCGCTCCCGGGGGCACTGAAGCTTTCTTT.